This T cell receptor (beta chain) was sequenced for a study of shared clonotypes between healthy human individuals. The overall study: Used for every donor were three CD4 naive, three CD4 memory, two CD8 naive and one CD8 memory plate.

From germline, CDR1 is MNHEY and CDR2 SMNVEV (reference sequence). The CDR3 covers 14 residues. V shed 5 bases and J shed 5 bases, with 16 bases lying between them. The genomic DNA of each subset was split evenly across several immunoSEQ plates. Assay: immunoSEQ multiplex PCR; the TCRdb copy retains only in-frame clones and omits some. The sample holds approximately 2,200,000 clones; around 93% are singletons and the top ten take more than 1.5%. Selected positively for CCR7 and CD45RO-negative, naive CD8 cells excluded terminally differentiated effector memory CD45RA+ cells. The specimen sequenced was naive CD8+ T cells from PBMCs. The clonotype originates from a young man in good health. Some clones in this sample may be carry-over from other donors' samples. J is TRBJ2-7 and V is TRBV27; a possible D gene is TRBD1 (6 bases). In nucleotides, the CDR3 is TGTGCCAGCAGTAGCCGGACAGAAGTCAACGAGCAGTACTTC. Its protein product is CASSSRTEVNEQYF.